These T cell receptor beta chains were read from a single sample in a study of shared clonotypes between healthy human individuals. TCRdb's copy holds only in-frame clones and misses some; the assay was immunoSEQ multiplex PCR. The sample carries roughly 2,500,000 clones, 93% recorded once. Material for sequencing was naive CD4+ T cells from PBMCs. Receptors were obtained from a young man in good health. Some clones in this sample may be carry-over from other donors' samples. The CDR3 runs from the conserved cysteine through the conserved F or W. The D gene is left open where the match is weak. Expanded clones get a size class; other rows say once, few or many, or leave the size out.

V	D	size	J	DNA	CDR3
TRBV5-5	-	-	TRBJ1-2	TGTGCCAGCAGCTTATCAGGGAACTATGGCTACACCTTC	CASSLSGNYGYTF
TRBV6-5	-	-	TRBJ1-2	TGTGCCACCGCCATAGGCTATGGCTACACCTTC	CATAIGYGYTF
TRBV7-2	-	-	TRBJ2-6	TGTGCCAGCCCCTTAAAGGGCTACCACTCTGGGGCCAACGTCCTGACTTTC	CASPLKGYHSGANVLTF
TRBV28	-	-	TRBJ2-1	TGTGCCAGCAGTTTCGGGGGCGGGATTGTAGGCAATGAGCAGTTCTTC	CASSFGGGIVGNEQFF
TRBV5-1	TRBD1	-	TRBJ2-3	TGCGCCAGCAGCTTTAGAGGGGTTGCCGGGACAGACACAGATACGCAGTATTTT	CASSFRGVAGTDTDTQYF
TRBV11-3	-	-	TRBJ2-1	TGTGCCAGCTCCCGTGGCGGCTACTCCTACAATGAGCAGTTCTTC	CASSRGGYSYNEQFF
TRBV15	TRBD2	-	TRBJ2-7	TGTGCCACCAGCAGGACTAGCGGGAGTTCCCACGAGCAGTACTTC	CATSRTSGSSHEQYF
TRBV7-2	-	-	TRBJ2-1	TGTGCCAGCGCCCTAGGGAGGCCCTCCTACAATGAGCAGTTCTTC	CASALGRPSYNEQFF
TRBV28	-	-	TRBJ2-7	TGTGCCAGCAAGAAGGGAAGAGGGCTGGGGTACGAGCAGTACTTC	CASKKGRGLGYEQYF
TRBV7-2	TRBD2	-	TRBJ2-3	TGTGCCAGCAGGAGGGGCGGGGGGTCAGATACGCAGTATTTT	CASRRGGGSDTQYF
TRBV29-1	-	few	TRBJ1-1	TGCAGCGTGGACCCCCACGTTGGCACTGAAGCTTTCTTT	CSVDPHVGTEAFF
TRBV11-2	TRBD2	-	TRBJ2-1	TGTGCCAGCAGCTATGGGACTAGCGGGTACAATGAGCAGTTCTTC	CASSYGTSGYNEQFF
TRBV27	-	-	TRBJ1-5	TGTGCCAGCAGTTTTTTGACAGAGGGGAGGAATCAGCCCCAGCATTTT	CASSFLTEGRNQPQHF
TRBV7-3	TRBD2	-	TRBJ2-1	TGTGCCAGCAGCTTAACGCGGACTAGCGGGAGTAATGAGCAGTTCTTC	CASSLTRTSGSNEQFF
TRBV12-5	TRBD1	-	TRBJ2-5	TGTGCTAGTGGTTTTACCACAGGGGTTAATACGGAGACCCAGTACTTC	CASGFTTGVNTETQYF
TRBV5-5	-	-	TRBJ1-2	TGTGCCAGCAGCTTGGGGGCCCGCTATGGCTACACCTTC	CASSLGARYGYTF
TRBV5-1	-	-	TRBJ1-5	TGCGCCAGCAGCCCGGGTGGGGGGGCTCATCAGCCCCAGCATTTT	CASSPGGGAHQPQHF
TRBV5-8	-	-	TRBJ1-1	TGTGCCAGCAGCTTCGGGACAAGTAAGATTGAAGCTTTCTTT	CASSFGTSKIEAFF
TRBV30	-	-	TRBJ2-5	TGTGCCTGGAGTGCATTCTTCCAAGAGACCCAGTACTTC	CAWSAFFQETQYF
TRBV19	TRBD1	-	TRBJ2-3	TGTGCCAGTAGTATAGGACAGGGAGCAGATACGCAGTATTTT	CASSIGQGADTQYF
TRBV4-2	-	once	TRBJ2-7	TGTGCCAGCAGCCAAGGGCTGACAACTTCCTACGAGCAGTACTTC	CASSQGLTTSYEQYF
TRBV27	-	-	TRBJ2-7	TGTGCCAGCAAGGGACGACCCTACGAGCAGTACTTC	CASKGRPYEQYF
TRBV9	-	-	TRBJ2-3	TGTGCCAGCAGCCCGAGGCCTACAGGCGCATCAGATACGCAGTATTTT	CASSPRPTGASDTQYF
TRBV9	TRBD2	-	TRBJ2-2	TGTGCCAGCAGCGAGGGTATTAGCGGGAAAGGGACCGGGGAGCTGTTTTTT	CASSEGISGKGTGELFF
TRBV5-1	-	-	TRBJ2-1	TGCGCCAGCAGCTTGGGGCAGTTCTCCTACAATGAGCAGTTCTTC	CASSLGQFSYNEQFF
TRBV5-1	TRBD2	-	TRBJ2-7	TGCGCCAGCAGCTTATCTAGCGGGCGTTTATCAGAGCAGTACTTC	CASSLSSGRLSEQYF
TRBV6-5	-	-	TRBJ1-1	TGTGCCAGCAGTTACTCCGGGGCGCTGGACACTGAAGCTTTCTTT	CASSYSGALDTEAFF
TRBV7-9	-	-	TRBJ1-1	TGTGCCAGCAGCCCCAGACTCGCGAACACTGAAGCTTTCTTT	CASSPRLANTEAFF
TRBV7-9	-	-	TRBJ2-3	TGTGCCAGCAGCCCGGGACCGGGGATCGGGACGCAGTATTTT	CASSPGPGIGTQYF
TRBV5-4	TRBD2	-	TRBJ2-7	TGTGCCAGCAGCTTGGCCGGGGGGAGGTACGAGCAGTACTTC	CASSLAGGRYEQYF
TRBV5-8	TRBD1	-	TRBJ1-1	TGTGCCAGCAGCAGAGACAGGGGGCAGGGAGCTTTCTTT	CASSRDRGQGAFF
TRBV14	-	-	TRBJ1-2	TGTGCCAGCAGCCTACGAAGACCTCTCCTACCCCCACATGGCTACACCTTC	CASSLRRPLLPPHGYTF
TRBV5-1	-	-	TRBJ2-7	TGCGCCAGCAGCCCTTCTGGCTCCCCGCAATACGAGCAGTACTTC	CASSPSGSPQYEQYF
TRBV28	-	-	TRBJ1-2	TGTGCCAGCCGTAGGTATCAGAACAGGGTCTCAGCTAACTATGGCTACACCTTC	CASRRYQNRVSANYGYTF
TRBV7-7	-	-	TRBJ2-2	TGTGCCAGCAGCTCGTCGACAGTCACCACCGGGGAGCTGTTTTTT	CASSSSTVTTGELFF